Below, 23 T cell receptor beta chains from the same sample are listed, as sequenced in a study of OX40 agonist ivuxolimab in advanced cancers. The table came from immunoSEQ multiplex PCR; TCRdb's copy has only in-frame clones and leaves some out. The sample shows about 2,200 clones, around 85% of them seen only once. The specimen was CD4+ or CD8+ T cells sorted from blood, collected in a trial of the OX40 agonist ivuxolimab. These receptors came from an adult with an advanced solid tumor such as melanoma, head and neck, liver or kidney cancer.

CDR3 in amino acids: CSSSSGIEQYF. CDR3 DNA sequence: TGTTCCTCTTCTAGCGGGATCGAGCAGTACTTC. The chain links TRBV19 to TRBJ2-7; the match to TRBD2 covers 9 bases. The CDR3 runs to 11 residues. Germline loops: CDR1 LNHDA, CDR2 SQIVND (reference sequence).

V and J are TRBV21-1 and TRBJ1-2; TRBD1 is taken as the D call from the table, unchecked against the DNA. TRBV21-1 is given as a pseudogene. The length of the CDR3 is 16 residues. CDR3 loop: CASRESRYRKTYGYTF. CDR3 nucleotides: TGTGCCAGCAGAGAATCACGCTACAGAAAGACCTATGGCTACACCTTC.

V usage is TRBV5-4 and J usage is TRBJ2-5, with 8 bases matching TRBD2. CDR3 size: 15 residues. V was pared by 4 bases and J by 5 bases, with 10 bases of the junction left unmatched. Germline V gene lookup returns CDR1 SGHNT and CDR2 YYREEE (reference sequence). The CDR3 loop reads CASSVTSGVGETQYF. Here the CDR3 DNA reads TGTGCCAGCAGCGTTACTAGCGGAGTGGGGGAGACCCAGTACTTC.

The genes are TRBV9 and TRBJ1-1, with D hard to call. CDR1 and CDR2 from the germline V gene are SGDLS and YYNGEE. V lost 4 bases to trimming and J lost 6 bases, with 19 bases between them. CDR3 length: 15 residues. The CDR3: CASSTAWAGGAEAFF. CDR3 sequence (DNA): TGTGCCAGCAGCACCGCTTGGGCAGGAGGCGCTGAAGCTTTCTTT.

This chain connects TRBV7-6 to TRBJ1-6; possible D gene TRBD1, 5 bases. CDR1 SGHVS and CDR2 FNYEAQ come from the germline V gene. With 1 base removed from V and 8 bases from J, the gap between germline ends came to 9 bases. This CDR3 has 14 amino acids. The CDR3 region is CASSLGGTDSPLHF. The CDR3 bases are TGTGCCAGCAGCTTAGGAGGGACCGATTCACCCCTCCACTTT.

This rearrangement joins TRBV19 to TRBJ1-1, with TRBD1 as a possible D gene (5 bases). Germline V gives CDR1 LNHDA, CDR2 SQIVND (reference sequence). V was cut by 1 base and J by 5 bases, with 17 bases left in between. The CDR3 loop spans 16 amino acids. CDR3 sequence: CASSIVAGRSATEAFF. CDR3 nucleotides: TGTGCCAGTAGTATAGTCGCAGGGAGGTCCGCTACTGAAGCTTTCTTT.

This chain uses TRBV6-1 with TRBJ2-3; 9 bases line up with TRBD1. Germline values: CDR1 MNHNS, CDR2 SASEGT. The V gene end was trimmed by 6 bases and the J gene end by 1 base; junction bases not matched to a gene: 5. There are 15 residues in the CDR3. CDR3 DNA sequence: TGTGCCAGCAGACCTCGGGACAGGGGCACAGATACGCAGTATTTT. This gives the protein CASRPRDRGTDTQYF.

The chain links TRBV9 to TRBJ2-1; D call uncertain. The CDR3 runs to 16 residues. Germline assignment: CDR1 SGDLS and CDR2 YYNGEE. V was cut by 4 bases and J by 0 bases, with 14 bases left in between. The CDR3 reads CASSPKSAFSYNEQFF. CDR3 bases: TGTGCCAGCAGCCCTAAGAGCGCCTTCTCCTACAATGAGCAGTTCTTC.

The gene calls are TRBV2 and TRBJ2-1; TRBD1 is a possible D gene (5 bases). Germline V lookup: CDR1 SNHLY, CDR2 FYNNEI. Trimming took off 3 bases at V and 4 bases at J, with 13 bases between the two ends. The CDR3 spans 15 residues. The CDR3 sequence is CASSDYRQVYNEQFF. The CDR3 coding sequence is TGTGCCAGCAGTGATTACAGGCAGGTATACAATGAGCAGTTCTTC.

This clone was counted a single time. Germline is not matched at one junction end, which may reflect a read error. Other DNA sequences in the same sample also yield this CDR3. The chain combines TRBV6-1 with TRBJ1-2; D not certain. The CDR3 has 14 residues. Per the germline V gene, CDR1 is MNHNS and CDR2 is SASEGT. CDR3: CASSLGRWNYGYTF. DNA of the CDR3: TGCGCCAGCAGCTTAGGACGGTGGAACTATGGCTACACCTTC.

The V and J genes are TRBV20-1 and TRBJ1-2, with D hard to call. The CDR3 has 11 amino acids. With 6 bases removed from V and 6 bases from J, the gap between germline ends came to 11 bases. Germline V gives CDR1 DFQATT, CDR2 SNEGSKA (reference sequence). The CDR3 nucleotides are TGCAGTGCCCCGACGGCAAATGGCTACACCTTC. This encodes CSAPTANGYTF.

The CDR3 region has the DNA TGTGCCAGCAGCATGGACAGGGGGTCCACCGGGGAGCTGTTTTTT. As protein: CASSMDRGSTGELFF. This chain joins TRBV7-7 and TRBJ2-2; 10 bases align to TRBD1. Germline V CDR1 and CDR2: SSHAT, FNYEAQ (reference sequence). CDR3 size: 15 residues. J gave up 4 bases and V 5 bases, and 4 bases lay outside the gene matches.

V is TRBV5-1 and J is TRBJ1-4; 8 bases fit TRBD1. The V gene's germline CDR1 is SGHRS and CDR2 YFSETQ. The V gene end was trimmed by 2 bases and the J gene end by 8 bases; junction bases not matched to a gene: 8. CDR3 length: 15 amino acids. The CDR3 protein is CASSFGQGVGEKLFF. The CDR3 bases are TGCGCCAGCAGCTTCGGACAGGGAGTCGGGGAAAAACTGTTTTTT.

V usage is TRBV27 and J usage is TRBJ2-7; 7 nucleotides line up with TRBD2. The trim removed 2 bases at V and 5 bases at J, leaving 9 bases unmatched. Germline values: CDR1 MNHEY, CDR2 SMNVEV (reference sequence). This CDR3 has 15 residues. The CDR3 DNA follows: TGTGCCAGCAGTTTAGTGTTTGAGCGGGGCCACGAGCAGTACTTC. It encodes CASSLVFERGHEQYF.

CDR3 residues: CATFNQPQHF. In DNA form, the CDR3 reads TGTGCCACCTTTAATCAGCCCCAGCATTTT. V is TRBV21-1 and J is TRBJ1-5. TRBV21-1 counts as a pseudogene. The CDR3 runs 10 residues.

The genes are TRBV4-2 and TRBJ2-6, with D hard to call. The CDR3 loop spans 14 amino acids. In germline, CDR1 is LGHNA, CDR2 YNFKEQ. Trimming took 4 bases from V and 6 from J, leaving 10 bases between them. CDR3 in amino acids: CASSPPEAANVLTF. The CDR3 nucleotides are TGTGCCAGCAGCCCCCCGGAAGCGGCCAACGTCCTGACTTTC.

The V gene is TRBV19, the J gene TRBJ1-1, with D tentatively TRBD1 (6 bases). The CDR3 is 15 residues long. V shed 4 bases and J shed 1 base, with 13 bases lying between them. The germline V gene encodes CDR1 LNHDA and CDR2 SQIVND (reference sequence). Here the CDR3 DNA reads TGTGCCAGTAGTACTCTCGGACAGAGGAACACTGAAGCTTTCTTT. Encoded protein: CASSTLGQRNTEAFF. Filled out from reference TRBV19 and TRBJ1-1, the complete variable domain reads DGGITQSPKYLFRKEGQNVTLSCEQNLNHDAMYWYRQDPGQGLRLIYYSQIVNDFQKGDIAEGYSVSREKKESFPLTVTSAQKNPTAFYLCASSTLGQRNTEAFFGQGTRLTVV.

This sequence joins TRBV9 and TRBJ1-1; a weak D match, TRBD1 (6 bases). V lost 2 bases and J 8 bases, leaving 10 bases between the germline ends. The CDR3 totals 12 residues. The germline gives CDR1 SGDLS, CDR2 YYNGEE. The CDR3: CASSVEGDEAFF. The CDR3 DNA reads TGTGCCAGCAGCGTCGAGGGGGACGAAGCTTTCTTT.

The chain couples TRBV2 to TRBJ1-1; D remains unclear. V was cut by 7 bases and J by 2 bases, with 8 bases left in between. The CDR3 extends over 12 amino acids. Per germline, CDR1 SNHLY and CDR2 FYNNEI. The CDR3 here is CASNRHNTEAFF. The CDR3 nucleotides are TGTGCCAGCAATAGGCACAACACTGAAGCTTTCTTT.

This clone is large (0.1 to 1%). The V call is TRBV7-8, the J call TRBJ2-7; no definite D call. V lost 3 bases and J lost 6, with 12 bases in between. The germline gives CDR1 SGHVS, CDR2 FQNEAQ. This CDR3 has 13 residues. The CDR3: CASSLAGSREQYF. CDR3 nucleotide sequence: TGTGCCAGCAGCTTGGCCGGATCTCGCGAGCAGTACTTC.

The chain employs TRBV2 and TRBJ2-1; 8 positions match TRBD1. J gave up 1 base and V 7 bases, and 9 bases lay outside the gene matches. Germline loops: CDR1 SNHLY, CDR2 FYNNEI. The CDR3 consists of 16 residues. In nucleotides, the CDR3 is TGTGCCAGCAATTCCGACAGGGGCGTTTCCTACAATGAGCAGTTCTTC. Its translation: CASNSDRGVSYNEQFF.

V gene TRBV21-1 combines with J gene TRBJ2-7; the D call of TRBD2 is as the table states it, not checked on the DNA. TRBV21-1 is a pseudogene locus. The CDR3 spans 13 residues. The CDR3 reads CASSSRSSYEQYF. CDR3 DNA sequence: TGTGCCAGCAGCTCCCGGAGCTCCTACGAGCAGTACTTC.

V is TRBV6-4 and J is TRBJ2-6, with a tentative D call TRBD1 (5 bases). Germline V CDR1 and CDR2: MRHNA, SNTAGT. Trimming left V 1 base short and J 0 bases short, with 10 bases between. The CDR3 extends over 17 amino acids. This chain's CDR3 is CASSDFQGDSGANVLTF. In DNA, the CDR3 is TGTGCCAGCAGTGACTTCCAGGGTGACTCTGGGGCCAACGTCCTGACTTTC.